This record looks at one T cell receptor (beta chain) sequence and its context. No cognate antigen has been identified for it. There are no base qualities to consult, and no much larger clone falls within one base. The library was built by means of the immunoSEQ multiplex PCR assay. The multiplex PCR relied on a mix of 60 forward primers for TCR Vbeta segments and 13 reverse primers for TCR Jbeta segments. The CDR3 region of rearranged TCR beta genes was amplified from genomic DNA by a multiplex PCR assay. On the Illumina HiSeq System, the amplified TCR beta libraries were sequenced as 87-base-pair reads. The authors processed their data as follows. A later analysis counted tens of millions of unique TCR beta chains across the 650 to 800 repertoires, and 9.5 million to 11 million of these chains were shared by at least two donors. To remove PCR and sequencing errors, raw reads were error-corrected and collapsed into unique sequences using a nearest-neighbor algorithm that merged closely related sequences. Alignment of CDR3 sequences to IMGT reference sequences was used to assign V, D and J gene segments. Each retained sequence needed at least a six-nucleotide match to both a V gene segment and a J gene segment. Rearrangements were called productive when the CDR3 lacked stop codons and stayed in frame with V and J; all others were non-productive. Following IMGT convention, CDR3 was defined as the stretch from the second conserved V-encoded cysteine up to the conserved J-encoded phenylalanine. Sequences without an unambiguous match to a single V gene segment were excluded from the earlier analysis of over 500 of the donors. An earlier analysis of approximately 590 of the donors called V segments functional above 56.7% productive rearrangements and segregating when the between-donor standard deviation exceeded 5%. A statistical classification framework was developed to diagnose cytomegalovirus status using the catalog of TCR beta chain sequences. V and J gene assignment, in a later analysis, came from comparing TCR nucleotide sequences with IMGT/GENE-DB human TR gene sequences. Using the TCRdist pipeline, a later analysis assigned CDR3 sequences along with most-parsimonious VDJ recombination scenarios. In a later analysis, each TCR beta chain was defined by its CDR3 amino acid sequence together with its V-gene family, and reads without a unique V-gene family were excluded. To address suspected cross-contamination and a sequencing artifact, a later analysis removed over 500 highly shared, low-generation-probability nucleotide sequences. In a later analysis, a clonal expansion index was calculated for each public chain from normalized within-repertoire ranks of inferred template counts. In a later analysis, generation probabilities were computed with a VDJ recombination model fitted to out-of-frame rearrangements, and the resulting probabilities were checked against IGoR. A later analysis scored TCR-TCR, TCR-HLA and TCR-CMV co-occurrence with hypergeometric tests, applying a repertoire-size bias correction to TCR pairs. To estimate false discovery rates, a later analysis permuted the HLA or CMV assignments 20 times. In a later analysis, co-occurring TCRs were grouped with DBSCAN, and TCRdist sequence similarity was added when clustering was performed within HLA-allele-positive subsets. Repertoires with fewer than 30,000 or more than 120,000 public chains, plus five repertoires with anomalous nucleotide sharing, were excluded from co-occurrence clustering. As stored in TCRdb, this immuneACCESS dataset retains in-frame rearrangements with V and J assigned. A fraction of the clones does not appear; measured against another copy, unresolved V genes explain less than half of the discrepancy, and the remainder lacks a known reason. V, J and clone size reflect that table, while D and trimming were determined from the DNA. The sample includes more than 95,000 clones, with around three quarters observed a single time. Of the sample, about 3.3% is held by the ten largest clones.

The cohort comprised some 680 healthy bone marrow donors. At the time of sampling, all cohort members were nominally healthy, though unrecorded immune exposures were likely present. The donor tested CMV seronegative and was one of the 352 seronegative cohort members. A peripheral blood sample was provided by each donor, and peripheral blood mononuclear cells were used for TCR beta sequencing. Genomic DNA was extracted from the blood cell samples with the Qiagen DNeasy Blood Extraction Kit. This record comes from a study of cytomegalovirus exposure and HLA in healthy donors (dated by TCRdb to about 2017). Looking at the study overall: In an earlier analysis of under 750 of the donors, 276 Gb of sequence data and some 100 million unique TCR beta sequences from 180 million or so T cells were reported. An early release that covered roughly 600 HLA-typed donors contained about 290 gigabases of sequencing data and 80 million or so unique TCR sequences. Of the roughly 390 genotyped donors, roughly 80% were placed in the genetic ancestry cluster associated with self-reported Caucasian donors. The aim of the study was to test whether cataloging public T cell receptors could identify signatures of past pathogen exposure. The study used immunosequencing to profile the T cell repertoires of more than 650 subjects and linked those repertoires to cytomegalovirus serostatus. In addition to the first cohort of 666 subjects, a separate validation cohort of about 120 different subjects was used. High-throughput TCR immunosequencing, statistical association of individual TCRs with disease status, and machine learning were combined to predict cytomegalovirus infection status. To study patterns of TCR occurrence, a later analysis re-analyzed previously published TCR beta repertoires from 650 to 750 donors and added high-resolution HLA genotyping. The later analysis used no new phenotypic data to find candidate immune exposures, relying instead on TCR beta sequences and their occurrence across donors. To decide whether each TCR beta V gene segment behaved as functional or pseudogenic, an earlier analysis of approximately 620 of the donors relied on high-throughput TCR beta sequencing. Donor age, sex, ethnicity and CMV serostatus were collected together with the repertoire data. A later genetic analysis used genome-wide SNP genotypes for about 55% of the 666 donors, treating that subset as a discovery cohort. Every repertoire in the discovery cohort had been generated on one and the same sequencing platform. HLA typing covered class I and class II loci at four-digit resolution. The number of typed donors differed by locus: about 620-640 for A, B, C, DRB1 and DQB1; some 540 for DQA1; 606 for DPA1; and 400 to 480 for DPB1. Because of strong linkage in the cohort, a handful of DR-DQ haplotypes were treated as single units for association and clustering. Among roughly 400 genotyped donors of the cohort, an average of roughly 230,000 unique TCR beta nucleotide sequences was sequenced per donor, of which about 19% were non-productive.

Beyond this particular receptor, the publication reports: Because counts were too low, about 18 rarely observed V segments, including chromosome 9 orphons, were left out of the earlier analysis of approximately 500 of the donors. An association between a missense DCLRE1C variant and V-gene and J-gene trimming of TCR beta chains was found in a later genetic analysis and replicated in an independent cohort. In a later genetic analysis, fewer N-insertions in productive TCRs were reported among donors in an Asian-associated ancestry cluster than the roughly 700-donor mean. The classifier was reported to diagnose cytomegalovirus status with high specificity and sensitivity in both the original and validation cohorts. Roughly uniform sequencing depth across donors was assumed in presence/absence analyses, although this assumption may not hold. In a later analysis, HLA-associated TCR beta chains showed more clonal expansion and lower generation probabilities than non-associated chains that were equally common. According to a later analysis, parvovirus B19, influenza, CMV and Epstein-Barr virus appeared linked to several top co-occurrence clusters. For the cohort, immune exposure information was limited to CMV serostatus. A cluster of highly shared sequence variants was judged likely to represent a technical artifact of the sequencing pipeline. At a false discovery rate of 0.05, a later analysis linked some 18,000 TCR beta sequences to specific HLA alleles. Linkage disequilibrium might explain the correlated functional status among segregating V segments, but an unknown experimental factor could not be excluded. It was suggested by the authors that the approach could potentially be generalized to other disease states and immunological phenotypes. In a later analysis, most CMV-associated TCR beta chains were found to appear HLA-restricted, with HLA associations seemingly driven largely by CMV exposure. A later analysis found that TCR association rates varied across HLA loci, with DRB1 alleles showing the most associated TCRs and HLA-C alleles the fewest. An earlier analysis of 587 of the donors showed that most TCR beta V segments appeared in productive rearrangements either about 87% or about 30% of the time, which broadly matched IMGT annotations. While some public TCRs were present in many individuals, most TCR sequences turned up only very rarely across donors. Because HLA typing was missing for some donors at each locus, association tests included only the typed subset. The study listed approximately 150 TCR beta chains as associated with cytomegalovirus. A further reported finding was that TCR beta sequences accurately predicted the HLA-A and HLA-B alleles for most subjects in the first cohort. Only TCR beta chains were sequenced in this cohort, and the absence of alpha or paired-chain data limited detectable features. In vitro tests confirmed that a few of the cytomegalovirus-associated TCR beta chains recognize cytomegalovirus antigens. Strong co-occurrence of HLA alleles, especially DR and DQ, made assigning TCR associations to individual alleles difficult.

This sequence originates from a woman between 45 and 60 years old in good health and CMV-seronegative. Sequences were obtained from PBMCs.

The sequenced DNA is TGCGCCAGCAGTCGTGGAGACGGAGATACGCAGTATTTT. It encodes CASSRGDGDTQYF. The V and J genes are TRBV5-1 and TRBJ2-3; there is no confident call for the D gene. The CDR3 covers 13 residues, taking in both the cysteine and the phenylalanine. This entry keeps only the CDR3 DNA: 39 bases, framed from base 1. V and J are truncated by 5 bases and 5 bases respectively, leaving an intervening sequence of 12 bases. The germline V gene supplies CDR1 SGHRS and CDR2 YFSETQ.